Following are 32 T cell receptor beta chains from one sample sequenced in a study of vaccination effects on CD4 cells after COVID-19. Their antigen targets remain unknown. Antigen-specific CD4+ T cells were expanded with viral peptide pools in the ViraFEST assay before sequencing. With more than nine days of culture completed, CD4+ T cells were isolated. All vaccine recipients tested negative for nucleocapsid antibodies and had never contracted SARS-CoV-2 infection. The protocol was immunoSEQ multiplex PCR, while the TCRdb copy is restricted to in-frame clones and leaves out a portion. The sample yields 70,000 or so clones, roughly 74% seen once. The sequenced sample was CD4+ T cells from PBMCs cultured with HCoV-NL63 spike peptides, obtained before COVID-19 vaccination. Receptors originate from a human donor who received a COVID-19 vaccine.

The rearrangement links TRBV28 to TRBJ1-2, with D possibly being TRBD1 (6 bases). This CDR3 has 13 amino acids. The V end was cut by 8 bases, the J end by 3 bases, with 13 bases between. Per germline, CDR1 MDHEN and CDR2 SYDVKM. The CDR3, as DNA: TGTGCCAGCCTAAGCAGGGGATACTATGGCTACACCTTC. It specifies CASLSRGYYGYTF.

This clone has just a few counts. J is TRBJ2-3 and V is TRBV4-2; D may correspond to TRBD1 or TRBD2 (5 bases each). The ends were cut back, 0 bases at V and 5 bases at J, with 9 bases in the middle. This CDR3 comprises 14 residues. Germline loops: CDR1 LGHNA, CDR2 YNFKEQ. The CDR3 DNA sequence: TGTGCCAGCAGCCAAGATCGGGGCAAAGATACGCAGTATTTT. The encoded protein is CASSQDRGKDTQYF.

This chain joins TRBV10-3 and TRBJ1-1; D call uncertain. V shed 8 bases and J shed 2 bases, with 9 bases lying between them. The germline gives CDR1 ENHRY, CDR2 SYGVKD. This CDR3 is built from 12 residues. In nucleotides, the CDR3 is TGTGCCATCGGAGGGCTTAACACTGAAGCTTTCTTT. Residues: CAIGGLNTEAFF.

V is TRBV5-1 and J is TRBJ2-6; D gene unclear. V was clipped by 3 bases and J by 1 base, with 2 bases between them. CDR3 length: 13 residues. Germline V gene data show CDR1 as SGHRS and CDR2 as YFSETQ. The CDR3 nucleotides read TGCGCCAGCAGCTATTCTGGGGCCAACGTCCTGACTTTC. Translating gives CASSYSGANVLTF.

The V call is TRBV6-2 or TRBV6-3, the J call TRBJ2-2; D is possibly TRBD2 (6 bases). V lost 0 bases, J lost 5 bases, and 16 bases lay in between. Germline assignment: CDR1 MNHEY and CDR2 SVGEGT. The CDR3 spans 17 residues. CDR3 DNA: TGTGCCAGCAGTTACTCGCAGCGGGCCCCTACGACCGGGGAGCTGTTTTTT. This codes for CASSYSQRAPTTGELFF.

The rearrangement joins TRBV5-1 to TRBJ2-3; D unclear. Germline CDR1 is SGHRS and CDR2 is YFSETQ. The CDR3 extends over 12 amino acids. The V and J ends lost 5 bases and 3 bases respectively, with 7 bases between them. The CDR3 region is CASRVSTDTQYF. The CDR3, as DNA: TGCGCCAGCAGGGTTTCGACAGATACGCAGTATTTT. The full variable domain, its missing parts supplied by reference TRBV5-1 and TRBJ2-3, is KAGVTQTPRYLIKTRGQQVTLSCSPISGHRSVSWYQQTPGQGLQFLFEYFSETQRNKGNFPGRFSGRQFSNSRSEMNVSTLELGDSALYLCASRVSTDTQYFGPGTRLTVL.

The CDR3 nucleotides are TGTGCCAGCAGCTTAGAGACTAGCGAAGACTACGAGCAGTACGTC. This gives the protein CASSLETSEDYEQYV. This chain uses TRBV7-2 with TRBJ2-7, with TRBD2 matching over 8 bases. Germline CDR1 reads SGHTA; CDR2 reads FQGNSA. Unmatched junction bases numbered 5, after V lost 1 base and J lost 3 bases. CDR3 length: 15 amino acids.

The chain has TRBV24-1 and TRBJ1-2; 8 bases line up with TRBD1. From germline, CDR1 is KGHDR and CDR2 SFDVKD. The CDR3 contains 15 residues. V lost 4 bases and J lost 2; bases outside the gene matches: 5. The CDR3, as DNA: TGTGCCACCAGTGACCCACAGGGGGAGAACTATGGCTACACCTTC. As protein: CATSDPQGENYGYTF.

The chain links TRBV29-1 to TRBJ1-1, with 9 bases matching TRBD1. CDR3 size: 15 residues. Germline lookup yields CDR1 SQVTM and CDR2 ANQGSEA. Germline trimming cut 1 base from V and 3 bases from J; bases unmatched to any gene: 6. The CDR3 DNA is TGCAGCGTTGAAGTTTCTGACAGGGGGTACACTGAAGCTTTCTTT. Amino acid sequence: CSVEVSDRGYTEAFF.

V gene TRBV6-1 combines with J gene TRBJ2-7; D is possibly TRBD1 or TRBD2 (5 bases each). Germline CDR1 MNHNS, CDR2 SASEGT. The CDR3 has 12 residues. Trimming took off 0 bases at V and 8 bases at J, with 8 bases between the two ends. In DNA form, the CDR3 reads TGTGCCAGCAGTGAAGCGAGGGGTAAGCAGTACGTC. Residues: CASSEARGKQYV.

The chain couples TRBV6-1 to TRBJ2-7; TRBD1 matches 8 bases. This CDR3 spans 19 amino acids. The V gene end was trimmed by 3 bases and the J gene end by 0 bases; junction bases not matched to a gene: 16. Germline CDR1 and CDR2: MNHNS and SASEGT. The DNA for the CDR3 is TGTGCCAGCAGTGATCCTGAACCAATTAACAGGGGGTTCTCCTACGAGCAGTACGTC. Translation gives CASSDPEPINRGFSYEQYV.

The rearrangement links TRBV4-1 to TRBJ2-7, with D perhaps matching TRBD1 (5 bases). This CDR3 contains 14 residues. Per germline, CDR1 MGHRA and CDR2 YSYEKL. V lost 4 bases, J lost 0 bases, and 10 bases lay in between. The CDR3 DNA reads TGCGCCAGCAGCCGTTCGCAGGGCTCCTACGAGCAGTACGTC. It yields the protein CASSRSQGSYEQYV.

About this clone itself: Other DNA sequences from this sample encode an identical CDR3 as well. The chain recombines TRBV5-1 with TRBJ1-2; the D gene is possibly TRBD1 (5 bases). V was clipped by 2 bases and J by 1 base, with 9 bases between them. The CDR3 sequence is 14 residues long. In germline, CDR1 is SGHRS, CDR2 YFSETQ. CDR3 sequence: CASSLSQGNYGYTF. CDR3 bases: TGCGCCAGCAGCTTAAGCCAGGGTAACTATGGCTACACCTTC.

The chain links TRBV2 to TRBJ1-5; D not resolved. CDR3 length: 14 residues. Germline V gene sequence: CDR1 SNHLY, CDR2 FYNNEI. V lost 3 bases to trimming and J lost 7 bases, with 13 bases between them. In DNA, the CDR3 is TGTGCCAGCAGTGAGACGGATAGCAGGCAGCCCCAGCATTTT. Its protein product is CASSETDSRQPQHF.

This clone was found a few times. The chain combines TRBV11-2 with TRBJ2-1; D might be TRBD1 (6 bases). V was trimmed by 8 bases and J by 6 bases, leaving 14 bases between them. Germline V lookup: CDR1 SGHAT, CDR2 FQNNGV. CDR3 length: 13 residues. The CDR3 protein is CASVGQGGNEQFF. Written as DNA, the CDR3 is TGTGCCAGCGTTGGGCAAGGGGGCAATGAGCAGTTCTTC.

The rearrangement links TRBV9 to TRBJ1-2, with D tentatively TRBD1 (5 bases). Trimming took off 0 bases at V and 5 bases at J, with 14 bases between the two ends. This CDR3 is 15 amino acids long. CDR1 SGDLS and CDR2 YYNGEE come from the germline V gene. The CDR3 DNA is TGTGCCAGCAGCGTAGCCTCGGGGGGTGGGTATGGCTACACCTTC. This encodes CASSVASGGGYGYTF.

The chain employs TRBV12-5 and TRBJ2-5, with a possible D match to TRBD2 (6 bases). The CDR3 is 15 amino acids. Between the trimmed V and J ends, which lost 5 bases and 4 bases, there was a span of 17 bases. Germline-derived CDR1 and CDR2 are LGHNT and FRNRAP. The CDR3 nucleotides are TGTGCTAGTGGTCTTAACGGCCAGGGAGGAGAGACCCAGTACTTC. Translated, it gives CASGLNGQGGETQYF.

The rearrangement links TRBV3-1 (or the pseudogene TRBV3-2) to TRBJ2-1, with 7 bases that match TRBD2. The length of the CDR3 is 17 residues. Unmatched junction bases numbered 10, after V lost 4 bases and J lost 1 base. Germline values: CDR1 LGHDT, CDR2 YNNKEL (reference sequence). CDR3 region: CASSRRERGSSYNEQFF. CDR3 sequence (DNA): TGTGCCAGCAGCCGGAGGGAGCGGGGTTCGTCCTACAATGAGCAGTTCTTC.

V usage is TRBV6-1 and J usage is TRBJ1-2, with unresolved D. Germline V gives CDR1 MNHNS, CDR2 SASEGT. With 2 bases removed from V and 3 bases from J, the gap between germline ends came to 4 bases. CDR3 length: 12 amino acids. In DNA form, the CDR3 reads TGTGCCAGCAGTGAAACGGACTATGGCTACACCTTC. Protein sequence: CASSETDYGYTF.

In this sample, this clone turned up once. The chain links TRBV24-1 to TRBJ2-2; TRBD2 aligns across 11 bases. This CDR3 contains 17 residues. CDR1 is KGHDR, CDR2 SFDVKD, per germline. V shed 6 bases and J 5 bases; nucleotides not matched to a gene: 10. CDR3 DNA sequence: TGTGCCACCAGTTTAGCGGGGGGGCCGCTAGGAACCGGGGAGCTGTTTTTT. Translating gives CATSLAGGPLGTGELFF.

V is TRBV28 and J is TRBJ2-4; D gene uncertain. Trimming removed 6 bases from V and 0 bases from J, with 9 bases in between. Germline lookup yields CDR1 MDHEN and CDR2 SYDVKM. The CDR3 is made up of 14 amino acids. The CDR3 nucleotides are TGTGCCAGCAGCGAAAGGTTAGCCAAAAACATTCAGTACTTC. It is translated as CASSERLAKNIQYF.

The V gene is TRBV7-2, the J gene TRBJ2-4; D is undetermined. Germline V CDR1 and CDR2: SGHTA, FQGNSA. This CDR3 has 12 residues. The germline V and J ends were trimmed by 1 base and 6 bases, with 4 bases remaining between them. DNA of the CDR3: TGTGCCAGCAGCTTAGTAGGAAACATTCAGTACTTC. Protein sequence: CASSLVGNIQYF.

The chain carries TRBV7-9 and TRBJ1-1; D ambiguous. The CDR3 is made up of 15 amino acids. V was trimmed by 3 bases and J by 5 bases, leaving 16 bases between them. Germline-derived CDR1 and CDR2 are SEHNR and FQNEAQ (reference sequence). The CDR3 region is CASSFSSLLGTEAFF. CDR3 coding DNA: TGTGCCAGCAGCTTCTCCAGCCTACTGGGGACTGAAGCTTTCTTT.

The chain links TRBV5-5 to TRBJ2-3; unclear D gene. The germline V gene encodes CDR1 SGHKS and CDR2 YYEKEE (reference sequence). This CDR3 has 14 amino acids. Trimming shortened V by 4 bases and J by 4 bases, and 13 bases separated the two germline ends. The CDR3 nucleotides read TGTGCCAGCAGCCGCGAGGTAAACCCAGATACGCAGTATTTT. Its translation: CASSREVNPDTQYF.

This clone showed up just a few times. This chain connects TRBV11-1 to TRBJ1-2; D is undetermined. The V gene lost 3 bases and the J gene lost 4 bases, with 9 bases spanning the gap. The CDR3 contains 13 residues. In germline, CDR1 is SGHAT, CDR2 FQDESV (reference sequence). CDR3 nucleotides: TGTGCCAGCAGCTTCGACGGAAGCTATGGCTACACCTTC. Its protein product is CASSFDGSYGYTF. Drawing the rest from reference TRBV11-1 and TRBJ1-2, the complete variable domain is EAEVAQSPRYKITEKSQAVAFWCDPISGHATLYWYRQILGQGPELLVQFQDESVVDDSQLPKDRFSAERLKGVDSTLKIQPAELGDSAMYLCASSFDGSYGYTFGSGTRLTVV.

V is TRBV5-1 and J is TRBJ2-5; D is tentatively TRBD1 or TRBD2 (5 bases each). Germline lookup yields CDR1 SGHRS and CDR2 YFSETQ. Between the trimmed V and J ends, which lost 0 bases and 5 bases, there was a span of 14 bases. The CDR3 is 15 residues long. The CDR3 DNA reads as TGCGCCAGCAGCTTGGCCGGGTTCAGGGAGGAGACCCAGTACTTC. Translation: CASSLAGFREETQYF.

The chain joins TRBV3-1 (or the pseudogene TRBV3-2) to TRBJ2-1, with D tentatively TRBD2 (5 bases). The CDR3 runs to 15 residues. Trimming cost V 4 bases and J 5 bases, with 15 bases left between them. Germline V lookup: CDR1 LGHDT, CDR2 YNNKEL (reference sequence). DNA for the CDR3: TGTGCCAGCAGCCCGCGGCAGGACTCGGACAATGAGCAGTTCTTC. Residues: CASSPRQDSDNEQFF.

The chain has TRBV4-1 and TRBJ1-3; TRBD1 might be the D (5 bases). Trimming left V 1 base short and J 4 bases short, with 14 bases between. The CDR3 runs to 16 residues. Looked up from germline, CDR1 is MGHRA and CDR2 is YSYEKL. The CDR3 loop reads CASSQGFMGGGNTIYF. The CDR3 region has the DNA TGCGCCAGCAGCCAAGGTTTTATGGGGGGAGGAAACACCATATATTTT.

The chain employs TRBV6-5 and TRBJ1-5; TRBD1 is a possible D gene (5 bases). The CDR3 is 15 residues long. Per the germline V gene, CDR1 is MNHEY and CDR2 is SVGAGI. The germline V and J ends were trimmed by 5 bases and 1 base, with 12 bases remaining between them. Written as DNA, the CDR3 is TGTGCCAGCAGTCGTGGGGGGTTCAGCAATCAGCCCCAGCATTTT. This gives the protein CASSRGGFSNQPQHF.

V usage is TRBV6-6 and J usage is TRBJ1-3; D ambiguous. Trimming removed 7 bases at V and 1 base at J, with 14 bases between. The CDR3 loop spans 15 amino acids. Germline V gives CDR1 MNHNY, CDR2 SVGAGI (reference sequence). CDR3 sequence: CASIPAATSGNTIYF. Here the CDR3 DNA reads TGTGCCAGCATCCCCGCAGCGACTTCTGGAAACACCATATATTTT.

V usage is TRBV28 and J usage is TRBJ2-7; TRBD1 matches at 10 bases. Germline V CDR1 and CDR2: MDHEN, SYDVKM. The length of the CDR3 is 17 residues. Trimming took 5 bases from V and 0 from J; bases not matched to a gene: 10. CDR3 residues: CASSPMGGQGPSYEQYV. In DNA, the CDR3 is TGTGCCAGCAGTCCTATGGGGGGACAGGGGCCCTCCTACGAGCAGTACGTC.

The chain couples TRBV28 to TRBJ1-5; possibly TRBD1 for D (5 bases). This CDR3 has 14 residues. CDR1 is MDHEN, CDR2 SYDVKM, per germline. Trimming left V 1 base short and J 7 bases short, with 11 bases between. The CDR3 sequence is CASSLYGGHQPQHF. CDR3 DNA sequence: TGTGCCAGCAGTTTATACGGGGGTCACCAGCCCCAGCATTTT.